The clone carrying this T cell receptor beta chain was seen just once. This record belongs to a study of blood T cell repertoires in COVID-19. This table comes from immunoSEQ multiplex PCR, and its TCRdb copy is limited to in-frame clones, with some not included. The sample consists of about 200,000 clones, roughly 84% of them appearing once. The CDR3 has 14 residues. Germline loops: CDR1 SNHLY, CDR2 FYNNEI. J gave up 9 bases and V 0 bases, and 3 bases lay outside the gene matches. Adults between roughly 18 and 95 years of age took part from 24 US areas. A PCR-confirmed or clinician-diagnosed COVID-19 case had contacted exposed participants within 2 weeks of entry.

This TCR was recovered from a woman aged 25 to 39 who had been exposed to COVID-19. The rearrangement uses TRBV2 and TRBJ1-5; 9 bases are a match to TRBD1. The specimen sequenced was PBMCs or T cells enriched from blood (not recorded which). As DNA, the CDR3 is TGTGCCAGCAGTGAAGCGGGACAGGGTTGGCCCCAGCATTTT. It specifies CASSEAGQGWPQHF.